Presented here are 30 T cell receptor beta chains from one specimen sequenced in a study of T cells in Graves' hyperthyroidism and ophthalmopathy. Amplified TCR beta CDR3 regions derived from RNA transcripts. A set of HTBI primers served as the primers for a first-round RT-PCR of the TCR CDR3. Each CDR3 protein is one row after TCRdb ran MiXCR on the multiplex PCR reads. The profile shows 300,000 to 400,000 distinct CDR3 sequences, approximately 13% of them singletons. Sequenced material: blood. The receptors here all came from a young woman with Graves' hyperthyroidism.

This clonotype was recorded at least ten times. V usage is TRBV28 and J usage is TRBJ2-7; possibly TRBD1 or TRBD2 for D (5 bases each). CDR1 is MDHEN and CDR2 is SYDVKM in the germline V gene. Trimming took 3 bases from V and 6 from J, leaving 12 bases between them. The CDR3 loop spans 13 amino acids. CDR3 residues: CASSLRGTLEQYF. The DNA of the CDR3 is TGTGCCAGCAGTTTGAGAGGGACCCTCGAGCAGTACTTC.

In this sample, this clonotype turned up many times. V is TRBV30 and J is TRBJ2-5; TRBD2 agrees at 15 bases. This CDR3 has 18 residues. The germline CDR1 and CDR2 sequences are GTSNPN and SVGIG (reference sequence). Trimming removed 3 bases from V and 5 bases from J; junction bases left unmatched: 13. CDR3 residues: CAWSFEMGTSGRLETQYF. CDR3 sequence (DNA): TGTGCCTGGAGCTTTGAAATGGGGACTAGCGGGAGGCTCGAGACCCAGTACTTC. The variable domain in full, completed from reference TRBV30 and TRBJ2-5, reads SQTIHQWPATLVQPVGSPLSLECTVEGTSNPNLYWYRQAAGRGLQLLFYSVGIGQISSEVPQNLSASRPQDRQFILSSKKLLLSDSGFYLCAWSFEMGTSGRLETQYFGPGTRLLVL.

This clonotype was counted many times. V is TRBV28 and J is TRBJ1-5; no clear D. V lost 7 bases and J lost 3, with 16 bases in between. CDR1 is MDHEN and CDR2 is SYDVKM in the germline V gene. CDR3 length equals 15 residues. The CDR3, as DNA: TGTGCCAGCACCGACAACGAGGTGAACAATCAGCCCCAGCATTTT. Its protein is CASTDNEVNNQPQHF.

This clonotype was counted at least ten times. The rearrangement links TRBV6-1 to TRBJ2-5; D call uncertain. Germline loops: CDR1 MNHNS, CDR2 SASEGT. Trimming removed 8 bases at V and 5 bases at J, with 12 bases between. This CDR3 comprises 12 residues. CDR3 coding DNA: TGTGCCAGCGGGCCCAGTGGGGAGACCCAGTACTTC. Protein: CASGPSGETQYF.

This clonotype was found many times. The chain links TRBV6-2 or TRBV6-3 to TRBJ2-3; D may be TRBD1 or TRBD2 (5 bases each). The germline CDR1 and CDR2 sequences are MNHEY and SVGEGT. V lost 6 bases and J lost 5, with 15 bases in between. The length of the CDR3 is 14 residues. The CDR3 here is CASSSRIGGDTQYF. The CDR3 coding sequence is TGTGCCAGCAGCTCCCGAATTGGGGGAGATACGCAGTATTTT.

This clonotype has a count of ten or more. The chain couples TRBV20-1 to TRBJ2-5, with 11 bases lining up with TRBD2. The V gene end was trimmed by 6 bases and the J gene end by 7 bases; junction bases not matched to a gene: 7. The CDR3 covers 13 residues. Per the germline V gene, CDR1 is DFQATT and CDR2 is SNEGSKA (reference sequence). CDR3 coding DNA: TGCAGTGCCCAGGGACTAGCGGTCAGGACCCAGTACTTC. Translating gives CSAQGLAVRTQYF.

The chain uses TRBV19 and TRBJ2-3; D is possibly TRBD1 or TRBD2 (6 bases each). Germline CDR1 reads LNHDA; CDR2 reads SQIVND (reference sequence). The CDR3 has 14 amino acids. The V end lost 3 bases, the J end lost 4 bases, and 11 bases lay between the germline ends. The CDR3 region has the DNA TGTGCCAGTAGTATTACGGGGGCTGCAGATACGCAGTATTTT. Amino acids: CASSITGAADTQYF.

J is TRBJ2-5 and V is TRBV6-1; 9 nucleotides line up with TRBD1. V lost 4 bases to trimming and J lost 0 bases; unmatched junction nucleotides: 12. This CDR3 has 18 residues. CDR1 and CDR2 from the germline V gene are MNHNS and SASEGT. DNA for the CDR3: TGTGCCAGCAGTGTTAGGACAGGGGTTTGGATGTACCAAGAGACCCAGTACTTC. It translates to CASSVRTGVWMYQETQYF.

A word on this clonotype: Possible read error: a much larger clone is one base away. The chain has TRBV11-2 and TRBJ2-2; either TRBD1 or TRBD2 may fit D (5 bases each). Deletions cut 7 bases from V and 5 bases from J, with 32 bases between. Germline loops: CDR1 SGHAT, CDR2 FQNNGV. The CDR3 covers 20 residues. The chain's CDR3 is CASTTVTFLSGRRQTGELFF. In DNA, the CDR3 is TGTGCCAGCACCACTGTCACCTTTCTTTCGGGACGGCGGCAGACCGGGGAGCTGTTTTTT.

This clonotype showed up many times. The rearrangement joins TRBV6-1 to TRBJ1-5; D remains ambiguous. The germline CDR1 and CDR2 sequences are MNHNS and SASEGT. The CDR3 loop spans 15 amino acids. Deletions cut 1 base from V and 4 bases from J, with 11 bases between. The CDR3 DNA reads as TGTGCCAGCAGTGAAGTCGGGGAAAGGAATCAGCCCCAGCATTTT. Translated: CASSEVGERNQPQHF.

This clonotype was recorded many times. The CDR3 DNA sequence: TGTGCCAGCAGTGGAAGATACTCTGGGGCCAACGTCCTGACTTTC. Its translation: CASSGRYSGANVLTF. The chain joins TRBV2 to TRBJ2-6, with unresolved D. Trimming took 4 bases from V and 0 from J, leaving 7 bases between them. Germline V gives CDR1 SNHLY, CDR2 FYNNEI. The CDR3 covers 15 residues.

This clonotype was seen ten or more times. V gene TRBV12-3 or TRBV12-4 combines with J gene TRBJ2-1, with 7 bases matching TRBD2. J was trimmed by 0 bases and V by 5 bases; bases with no gene match: 7. This CDR3 region has 16 residues. The CDR3 here is CASSPSGVLSYNEQFF. In nucleotides, the CDR3 is TGTGCCAGCAGTCCGAGCGGGGTCCTCTCCTACAATGAGCAGTTCTTC.

The chain recombines TRBV5-6 with TRBJ2-7; no reliable D call. The germline V gene encodes CDR1 SGHDT and CDR2 YYEEEE. V lost 4 bases to trimming and J lost 1 base, with 15 bases between them. This CDR3 contains 15 residues. Here the CDR3 reads CASSRRTAISYEQYF. CDR3 nucleotides: TGTGCCAGCAGCCGAAGAACAGCAATATCCTACGAGCAGTACTTC.

Only one count was recorded for this clonotype. CDR3 in amino acids: CASSDRRSWGGETQYF. In nucleotides, the CDR3 is TGTGCCAGCAGCGACCGTCGGAGTTGGGGGGGAGAGACCCAGTACTTC. This chain connects TRBV14 to TRBJ2-5; TRBD2 matches at 7 bases. The CDR3 consists of 16 residues. CDR1 SGHDN and CDR2 FVKESK come from the germline V gene. V lost 5 bases and J lost 4; bases outside the gene matches: 13. Variable domain in full (rest from reference TRBV14 and TRBJ2-5): EAGVTQFPSHSVIEKGQTVTLRCDPISGHDNLYWYRRVMGKEIKFLLHFVKESKQDESGMPNNRFLAERTGGTYSTLKVQPAELEDSGVYFCASSDRRSWGGETQYFGPGTRLLVL.

This clonotype was counted a few times. Being one base from a much bigger clone, this may be a read error. This chain joins TRBV20-1 and TRBJ2-3, with 9 bases lining up with TRBD1. This CDR3 has 15 amino acids. The V segment lost 6 bases and the J segment 2 bases; nucleotides outside the gene matches: 9. From germline, CDR1 is DFQATT and CDR2 SNEGSKA (reference sequence). The CDR3 DNA reads as TGCAGTGCGATCGTCTGGGACAGGGACACAGATACGCAGTATTTT. Its translation is CSAIVWDRDTDTQYF.

This clonotype appeared many times. The chain carries TRBV11-2 and TRBJ2-3; D perhaps matches TRBD1 (5 bases). There are 15 residues in the CDR3. Germline loops: CDR1 SGHAT, CDR2 FQNNGV. The V gene lost 0 bases and the J gene lost 2 bases, with 9 bases spanning the gap. CDR3 amino acids: CASSLDGASTDTQYF. The CDR3 DNA reads TGTGCCAGCAGCTTAGATGGGGCTTCCACAGATACGCAGTATTTT.

Many counts were recorded for this clonotype. The V and J genes are TRBV6-1 and TRBJ2-7; tentatively, D is TRBD1 (6 bases). The germline V gene has CDR1 MNHNS and CDR2 SASEGT. The CDR3 runs to 13 residues. CDR3 protein: CANTQGKAYEQYF. The CDR3 DNA is TGTGCTAACACCCAGGGGAAGGCCTACGAGCAGTACTTC.

This clonotype was recorded at least ten times. J is TRBJ2-1 and V is TRBV29-1; D is possibly TRBD1 (5 bases). Trimming stripped 2 bases from V and 9 bases from J, with 8 bases between. The germline gives CDR1 SQVTM, CDR2 ANQGSEA. The CDR3 is 11 amino acids. The DNA of the CDR3 is TGCAGCGTTGAACCCCAGGGTGAGCAGTTCTTC. This codes for CSVEPQGEQFF.

This chain uses TRBV28 with TRBJ2-3, with D possibly TRBD1 on 7 matching bases. V lost 6 bases and J lost 4, with 23 bases in between. The germline V gene has CDR1 MDHEN and CDR2 SYDVKM. This CDR3 is built from 17 residues. The CDR3 region has the DNA TGTGCCAGCAGCTACTTAGGGGGGACAGTTTATGCAGATACGCAGTATTTT. Its translation is CASSYLGGTVYADTQYF.

This clonotype was seen many times. V is TRBV29-1 and J is TRBJ1-2; possible D gene TRBD1, 6 bases. The CDR3 totals 15 residues. Germline V CDR1 and CDR2: SQVTM, ANQGSEA. The ends were cut back, 2 bases at V and 8 bases at J, with 21 bases in the middle. CDR3 DNA: TGCAGCGTTGAACGGGACCCTTGGGGGCGCGAGGGCTACACCTTC. It encodes CSVERDPWGREGYTF.

This clonotype was recorded at least ten times. The V and J genes are TRBV30 and TRBJ2-4, with D uncertain. Trimming left V 3 bases short and J 0 bases short, with 9 bases between. This CDR3 region has 14 residues. Germline CDR1 GTSNPN, CDR2 SVGIG (reference sequence). CDR3 sequence: CAWRGTLAKNIQYF. CDR3 DNA sequence: TGTGCCTGGAGAGGAACCTTAGCCAAAAACATTCAGTACTTC.

The J gene is TRBJ2-6, the V gene TRBV7-9, with 7 bases aligning to TRBD1. Trimming at V came to 6 bases and at J to 0 bases, leaving 11 bases not matched to a gene. The CDR3 length is 18 residues. Germline assignment: CDR1 SEHNR and CDR2 FQNEAQ (reference sequence). The CDR3 protein is CASRPTGTANSGANVLTF. The CDR3 DNA reads as TGTGCCAGCAGACCGACCGGGACAGCGAACTCTGGGGCCAACGTCCTGACTTTC. Full variable domain (outside the CDR3, taken from reference TRBV7-9 and TRBJ2-6): DTGVSQNPRHKITKRGQNVTFRCDPISEHNRLYWYRQTLGQGPEFLTYFQNEAQLEKSRLLSDRFSAERPKGSFSTLEIQRTEQGDSAMYLCASRPTGTANSGANVLTFGAGSRLTVL.

This clonotype was seen ten or more times. V usage is TRBV10-3 and J usage is TRBJ2-7, with D possibly being TRBD1 (6 bases). V was trimmed by 3 bases and J by 0 bases, leaving 12 bases between them. The CDR3 length is 15 residues. Germline values: CDR1 ENHRY, CDR2 SYGVKD. The CDR3 reads CAISDWDTLSYEQYF. The CDR3, as DNA: TGTGCCATCAGTGATTGGGACACCCTCTCCTACGAGCAGTACTTC.

This clonotype was counted ten times or more. V usage is TRBV12-3 or TRBV12-4 and J usage is TRBJ1-4, with a tentative D call TRBD1 (6 bases). The germline V and J ends were trimmed by 6 bases and 4 bases, with 15 bases remaining between them. The CDR3 covers 15 residues. DNA for the CDR3: TGTGCCAGCAGACCCACTCAGGGGAATAATGAAAAACTGTTTTTT. This gives the protein CASRPTQGNNEKLFF.

The genes are TRBV5-1 and TRBJ2-1; 9 bases fit TRBD1. CDR1 SGHRS and CDR2 YFSETQ come from the germline V gene. The CDR3 runs to 17 residues. V lost 0 bases to trimming and J lost 3 bases; unmatched junction nucleotides: 7. This CDR3 is CASSLDPGTGLYNEQFF. In nucleotides, the CDR3 is TGCGCCAGCAGCTTGGACCCCGGGACAGGGCTCTACAATGAGCAGTTCTTC.

In this sample, this clonotype turned up many times. J is TRBJ2-7 and V is TRBV7-9, with unresolved D. The germline V gene has CDR1 SEHNR and CDR2 FQNEAQ (reference sequence). Trimming left V 2 bases short and J 2 bases short, with 7 bases between. The CDR3 length is 13 residues. Here the CDR3 DNA reads TGTGCCAGCAGCTTAAGGTCCCCCTACGAGCAGTACTTC. This codes for CASSLRSPYEQYF.

This clonotype was recorded at least ten times. The gene calls are TRBV18 and TRBJ1-1; tentative D call: TRBD1 (5 bases). The V end lost 0 bases, the J end lost 0 bases, and 11 bases lay between the germline ends. The CDR3 is made up of 16 amino acids. Germline V gene data show CDR1 as KGHSH and CDR2 as LQKENI. The CDR3 DNA sequence: TGTGCCAGCTCACCACCTTTGACAGTTTTGAACACTGAAGCTTTCTTT. Translation gives CASSPPLTVLNTEAFF.

This clonotype has a count of ten or more. This chain links TRBV2 with TRBJ1-1, with D possibly TRBD1 on 6 matching bases. Looked up from germline, CDR1 is SNHLY and CDR2 is FYNNEI. This CDR3 has 14 residues. V was trimmed by 11 bases and J by 0 bases, leaving 16 bases between them. CDR3 DNA sequence: TGTGCCCGCGGGGGGGGCAGACTGAACACTGAAGCTTTCTTT. The encoded protein is CARGGGRLNTEAFF.

The chain is built from TRBV24-1 and TRBJ1-2, with D hard to call. The V and J ends lost 12 bases and 8 bases respectively, with 9 bases between them. This CDR3 contains 9 residues. Germline CDR1 and CDR2: KGHDR and SFDVKD. The CDR3 DNA is TGTGCCCCGCGAGGGGGCTACACCTTC. Translating gives CAPRGGYTF.

This clonotype came up many times. The CDR3 here is CASRNPREGLPPLHF. The DNA of the CDR3 is TGTGCCAGCAGAAACCCGAGGGAGGGGCTCCCACCCCTCCACTTT. The V gene is TRBV6-1, the J gene TRBJ1-6; a weak D match, TRBD1 (5 bases). In germline, CDR1 is MNHNS, CDR2 SASEGT. The V end was cut by 6 bases, the J end by 11 bases, with 20 bases between. The CDR3 runs 15 residues.